The sample holds many counts of the clone carrying this T cell receptor (beta chain). The record originates from a study of read filtering for tumor transcriptome and immune sequencing. The overall study: Transcriptome libraries were built from DNase-treated RNA.

CDR3 length equals 14 residues. CDR1 and CDR2 (germline): SGHRS, YFSETQ. With V trimmed by 4 bases and J by 4 bases, 5 bases remained unmatched. Molecular barcoded adaptors covering alpha/delta and beta/gamma chains were used on around 370 ng RNA. TCRdb re-analysed the reads in MiXCR, keeping a single row per CDR3 protein. Of tens of thousands of distinct CDR3 sequences in the sample, roughly 15% are singletons; the top ten hold approximately 70%. The gene calls are TRBV5-1 and TRBJ2-1; 7 bases match TRBD2. The clonotype comes from a donor at least 40 years old with multiple myeloma. Sequenced sample: a population of CD138-negative cells sorted from bone marrow. The DNA for the CDR3 is TGCGCCAGCAGCCCACCTAGCGGATACAATGAGCAGTTCTTC. Residues: CASSPPSGYNEQFF.